These 29 T cell receptor beta chains were sequenced from one sample in a study of shared clonotypes between healthy human individuals. The protocol was immunoSEQ multiplex PCR, while the TCRdb copy is restricted to in-frame clones and leaves out a portion. This sample has about 450,000 clones, with around three quarters found just once. Sequencing input: PBMCs. The receptors were sampled from a woman aged 40 to 50 in good health. Some clones in this sample may be carry-over from other donors' samples.

The rearrangement uses TRBV18 and TRBJ2-1, with 10 nucleotides matching TRBD2. V dropped 2 bases and J dropped 7; count of bases not matched to a gene: 5. The CDR3 sequence is 15 residues long. CDR1 and CDR2 from the germline V gene are KGHSH and LQKENI. In nucleotides, the CDR3 is TGTGCCAGCTCACCAGGGACTAGCGCCTTGAATGAGCAGTTCTTC. Amino acid sequence: CASSPGTSALNEQFF.

On this clone: This CDR3 is also generated by other DNA sequences in the sample. In DNA form, the CDR3 reads TGTGCCAGCAGGGGACAGAACTATGGCTACACCTTC. Translated: CASRGQNYGYTF. The genes are TRBV28 and TRBJ1-2; TRBD1 matches 7 bases. The CDR3 consists of 12 residues. The V and J ends lost 6 bases and 2 bases, in that order; junction bases with no gene match: 0. CDR1 MDHEN and CDR2 SYDVKM come from the germline V gene.

Of note for this clone: A much larger clone lies one base from this, so it may be a read error. V usage is TRBV9 and J usage is TRBJ2-7, with D possibly TRBD1 on 6 matching bases. Germline assignment: CDR1 SGDLS and CDR2 YYNGEE. Trimming removed 3 bases from V and 3 bases from J, with 7 bases in between. This CDR3 contains 12 residues. CDR3 DNA: TGTGCCAGCAGCGGGACAGACTACGAGCAGTACTTC. It encodes CASSGTDYEQYF.

J is TRBJ1-2 and V is TRBV6-1; 7 bases align to TRBD1. The CDR3 covers 14 residues. Trimming removed 2 bases from V and 3 bases from J; junction bases left unmatched: 3. Germline assignment: CDR1 MNHNS and CDR2 SASEGT. The CDR3, as DNA: TGTGCCAGCAGTGAACAGGGGGTCGACTATGGCTACACCTTC. Protein sequence: CASSEQGVDYGYTF.

This sequence joins TRBV28 and TRBJ1-2; 8 nucleotides align to TRBD1. This CDR3 is built from 15 residues. The germline CDR1 and CDR2 sequences are MDHEN and SYDVKM. The V segment lost 5 bases and the J segment 1 base; nucleotides outside the gene matches: 6. The CDR3 nucleotides read TGTGCCAGCAGTCTGGGGACAGGCAGTAACTATGGCTACACCTTC. Translated, it gives CASSLGTGSNYGYTF.

V and J are TRBV15 and TRBJ2-5; D call uncertain. Gene TRBJ2-7 matches the end of the DNA better, so the J call may be wrong. Germline values: CDR1 LNHNV, CDR2 YYDKDF (reference sequence). The CDR3 runs 13 residues. CDR3 nucleotide sequence: TGTGCCACCAGCAGAGATCGCTGGGACGAGCAGTACTTC. Protein sequence: CATSRDRWDEQYF.

The V and J genes are TRBV27 and TRBJ2-1, with D possibly matching TRBD1 (6 bases). The germline V and J ends were trimmed by 3 bases and 10 bases, with 16 bases remaining between them. The CDR3 is 14 residues long. Looked up from germline, CDR1 is MNHEY and CDR2 is SMNVEV (reference sequence). The CDR3, as DNA: TGTGCCAGCAGTTTTAGGGGGAGACGTCGAGAGCAGTTCTTC. This gives the protein CASSFRGRRREQFF.

The chain uses TRBV5-4 and TRBJ1-4; the D is unclear. The CDR3 has 15 amino acids. The germline V and J ends were trimmed by 4 bases and 8 bases, with 18 bases remaining between them. Germline V gene sequence: CDR1 SGHNT, CDR2 YYREEE (reference sequence). The CDR3 loop is CASSPTAGMGEKLFF. CDR3 nucleotide sequence: TGTGCCAGCAGCCCCACCGCAGGCATGGGGGAAAAACTGTTTTTT.

This clone was observed a few times. The chain has TRBV2 and TRBJ1-2, with 11 bases fitting TRBD1. Germline values: CDR1 SNHLY, CDR2 FYNNEI. V shed 6 bases, J shed 4 bases, and the junction held 10 bases outside the gene matches. The length of the CDR3 is 16 residues. CDR3 DNA: TGTGCCAGCAGCCTCAACCGGGACAGGGGGGCCTATGGCTACACCTTC. It codes for CASSLNRDRGAYGYTF.

The V and J genes are TRBV15 and TRBJ2-5; TRBD2 agrees at 8 bases. Germline lookup yields CDR1 LNHNV and CDR2 YYDKDF (reference sequence). The CDR3 spans 16 residues. V was pared by 1 base and J by 1 base, with 5 bases of the junction left unmatched. The CDR3 DNA reads TGTGCCACCAGCAGAGGACTAGCGAAAGCCCAAGAGACCCAGTACTTC. Its translation: CATSRGLAKAQETQYF.

About this clone itself: The junction departs from germline at one end; a sequencing error may be responsible. This chain uses TRBV2 with TRBJ2-2; 10 bases fit TRBD1. Per germline, CDR1 SNHLY and CDR2 FYNNEI. This CDR3 has 16 amino acids. DNA for the CDR3: TGTGCCAGCTCCGGGACAGGGGTCGGTCTCACCGGGGGGCTGGTTTTT. This gives the protein CASSGTGVGLTGGLVF.

The chain couples TRBV29-1 to TRBJ1-2, with 7 bases lining up with TRBD1. The germline CDR1 and CDR2 sequences are SQVTM and ANQGSEA. J lost 4 bases, V lost 0 bases, and 5 bases had no gene match. The CDR3 spans 14 residues. For the CDR3, the DNA is TGCAGCGTTGAAGATCCCGACAGGGTCTATGGCTACACCTTC. Its protein is CSVEDPDRVYGYTF.

The gene calls are TRBV6-1 and TRBJ1-4; D remains unclear. Between the trimmed V and J ends, which lost 9 bases and 5 bases, there was a span of 13 bases. Germline CDR1 and CDR2: MNHNS and SASEGT. The CDR3 length is 13 residues. The CDR3 spells CASKREENEKLFF. CDR3 sequence (DNA): TGTGCCAGTAAAAGGGAGGAGAATGAAAAACTGTTTTTT.

The chain uses TRBV10-2 and TRBJ2-5; 12 bases are a match to TRBD2. This CDR3 has 16 residues. Germline V gene lookup returns CDR1 WSHSY and CDR2 SAAADI. J lost 4 bases, V lost 2 bases, and 5 bases had no gene match. The CDR3 is CASSEPGTSGRETQYF. CDR3 nucleotide sequence: TGCGCCAGCAGTGAGCCCGGGACTAGCGGGCGAGAGACCCAGTACTTC.

In regard to this clone: A far larger clone is a single base away, which makes a read error likely. In the same sample, other DNA sequences code for this CDR3. The chain employs TRBV30 and TRBJ2-5; a possible D gene is TRBD2 (6 bases). The CDR3 is made up of 15 amino acids. V was pared by 2 bases and J by 2 bases, with 15 bases between. CDR1 is GTSNPN and CDR2 is SVGIG in the germline V gene (reference sequence). Here the CDR3 DNA reads TGTGCCTGGAGTCCCGGGCGGGGACTGCAAGAGACCCAGTACTTC. Translating it yields CAWSPGRGLQETQYF.

V and J are TRBV28 and TRBJ2-2; TRBD2 matches at 12 bases. The CDR3 spans 16 residues. V trimming: 6 bases; J trimming: 4 bases; junction bases outside the gene matches: 6. CDR1 is MDHEN, CDR2 SYDVKM, per germline. In nucleotides, the CDR3 is TGTGCCAGCAGCTTGACTAGCGGGAGAACCACCGGGGAGCTGTTTTTT. Its protein is CASSLTSGRTTGELFF.

The chain links TRBV12-5 to TRBJ2-7; 9 bases are shared with TRBD2. Germline assignment: CDR1 LGHNT and CDR2 FRNRAP. CDR3 length equals 16 residues. V lost 0 bases and J lost 3; bases outside the gene matches: 6. The CDR3 sequence is CASGLVGREGLYEQYF. The CDR3 bases are TGTGCTAGTGGTTTGGTAGGGCGGGAGGGCCTCTACGAGCAGTACTTC.

This clone was seen once. The chain joins TRBV10-3 to TRBJ2-7, with a tentative D call TRBD1 (6 bases). Trimming stripped 3 bases from V and 2 bases from J, with 14 bases between. Looked up from germline, CDR1 is ENHRY and CDR2 is SYGVKD. This CDR3 has 15 residues. DNA of the CDR3: TGTGCCATCAGTGAACACAGGGAACAAACCTACGAGCAGTACTTC. Its translation: CAISEHREQTYEQYF.

This clone was counted many times. Within the sample, other DNA sequences also encode this same CDR3. This sequence joins TRBV30 and TRBJ1-1; 8 bases fit TRBD1. The J segment lost 5 bases and the V segment lost 4 bases, leaving 6 bases of the junction unmatched. From germline, CDR1 is GTSNPN and CDR2 SVGIG (reference sequence). CDR3 length equals 13 residues. CDR3 sequence: CAWKRTGRTEAFF. CDR3 bases: TGTGCCTGGAAGAGGACAGGGCGAACTGAAGCTTTCTTT. Based on the CDR3 plus reference TRBV30 and TRBJ1-1, the full variable domain is SQTIHQWPATLVQPVGSPLSLECTVEGTSNPNLYWYRQAAGRGLQLLFYSVGIGQISSEVPQNLSASRPQDRQFILSSKKLLLSDSGFYLCAWKRTGRTEAFFGQGTRLTVV.

CDR3 amino acids: CASSHERNTIYF. In DNA, the CDR3 is TGTGCCAGCAGCCACGAACGAAACACCATATATTTT. The V call is TRBV4-2, the J call TRBJ1-3, with unresolved D. The V end was cut by 3 bases, the J end by 5 bases, with 5 bases between. The CDR3 has 12 amino acids. Germline V lookup: CDR1 LGHNA, CDR2 YNFKEQ.

This clone was seen more than once but under ten times. The chain is built from TRBV27 and TRBJ2-5; the D gene could be TRBD1 or TRBD2 (5 bases each). This CDR3 is 14 amino acids long. V lost 3 bases and J lost 7, with 15 bases in between. Germline V CDR1 and CDR2: MNHEY, SMNVEV (reference sequence). The CDR3, as DNA: TGTGCCAGCAGTTTTAGGGGACCTCAGGGGACCCAGTACTTC. Translation: CASSFRGPQGTQYF.

CDR3 amino acids: CASSPLRQALLEQYF. CDR3 sequence (DNA): TGTGCCAGCAGCCCCCTCCGGCAGGCCCTGTTGGAGCAGTACTTC. The V and J genes are TRBV11-2 and TRBJ2-7, with no clear D. Trimming cost V 5 bases and J 7 bases, with 21 bases left between them. CDR1 and CDR2 (germline): SGHAT, FQNNGV. CDR3 length: 15 amino acids. The full variable domain, its missing parts supplied by reference TRBV11-2 and TRBJ2-7, is EAGVAQSPRYKIIEKRQSVAFWCNPISGHATLYWYQQILGQGPKLLIQFQNNGVVDDSQLPKDRFSAERLKGVDSTLKIQPAKLEDSAVYLCASSPLRQALLEQYFGPGTRLTVT.

In DNA form, the CDR3 reads TGTGCCAGCAGCTTAGGGCTGACAGGGCCCGGTCATTGGGGCACTGAAGCTTTCTTT. This sequence encodes CASSLGLTGPGHWGTEAFF. V usage is TRBV11-2 and J usage is TRBJ1-1; 7 nucleotides align to TRBD1. Per the germline V gene, CDR1 is SGHAT and CDR2 is FQNNGV. This CDR3 is built from 19 residues. The junction had 18 bases not matched to a gene; V was cut back by 1 base and J by 4 bases.

V gene TRBV10-2 combines with J gene TRBJ2-3; D is unclear. The CDR3 is 12 residues long. The germline CDR1 and CDR2 sequences are WSHSY and SAAADI. Trimming removed 4 bases from V and 4 bases from J, with 6 bases in between. This CDR3 reads CASSVWSDTQYF. CDR3 nucleotides: TGCGCCAGCAGTGTCTGGTCAGATACGCAGTATTTT.

In its sample, this clone was seen once. The V gene is TRBV5-1, the J gene TRBJ1-1, with D perhaps TRBD1 (6 bases). V was trimmed by 0 bases and J by 4 bases, leaving 13 bases between them. This CDR3 spans 15 amino acids. Germline CDR1 reads SGHRS; CDR2 reads YFSETQ. CDR3 residues: CASSLGVPGVTEAFF. The CDR3 bases are TGCGCCAGCAGCTTGGGAGTTCCAGGGGTCACTGAAGCTTTCTTT.

This clone was seen only a few times. This sequence joins TRBV4-3 and TRBJ1-6; D call uncertain. Germline CDR1 and CDR2: LGHNA and YSLEER. With 0 bases removed from V and 5 bases from J, the gap between germline ends came to 14 bases. This CDR3 region has 17 residues. The CDR3 DNA reads TGCGCCAGCAGCCAAGATCGGAAGGGCCGACATAATTCACCCCTCCACTTT. Amino acid sequence: CASSQDRKGRHNSPLHF.

V usage is TRBV10-1 and J usage is TRBJ2-7, with 7 bases lining up with TRBD2. This CDR3 contains 13 residues. Trimming removed 3 bases from V and 6 bases from J; junction bases left unmatched: 5. Germline V gene data show CDR1 as WNHNN and CDR2 as SYGVQD (reference sequence). The CDR3 is CASSEHSGGEQYF. The CDR3 region has the DNA TGCGCCAGCAGTGAACACTCGGGGGGCGAGCAGTACTTC.

The chain uses TRBV7-9 and TRBJ1-2; no firm D call. The CDR3 has 15 residues. Germline values: CDR1 SEHNR, CDR2 FQNEAQ (reference sequence). V was cut by 5 bases and J by 2 bases, with 15 bases left in between. This CDR3 is CASSPGLLRNYGYTF. The DNA of the CDR3 is TGTGCCAGCAGCCCCGGGTTACTTCGGAACTATGGCTACACCTTC. Supplemented by reference TRBV7-9 and TRBJ1-2, the full variable domain reads DTGVSQNPRHKITKRGQNVTFRCDPISEHNRLYWYRQTLGQGPEFLTYFQNEAQLEKSRLLSDRFSAERPKGSFSTLEIQRTEQGDSAMYLCASSPGLLRNYGYTFGSGTRLTVV.

The chain uses TRBV5-1 and TRBJ2-3; possibly TRBD1 or TRBD2 for D (5 bases each). The CDR3 is made up of 13 amino acids. Germline V gives CDR1 SGHRS, CDR2 YFSETQ. V lost 10 bases to trimming and J lost 4 bases, with 16 bases between them. CDR3: CASQPVGADTQYF. CDR3 nucleotides: TGCGCCTCCCAGCCAGTGGGGGCAGATACGCAGTATTTT.